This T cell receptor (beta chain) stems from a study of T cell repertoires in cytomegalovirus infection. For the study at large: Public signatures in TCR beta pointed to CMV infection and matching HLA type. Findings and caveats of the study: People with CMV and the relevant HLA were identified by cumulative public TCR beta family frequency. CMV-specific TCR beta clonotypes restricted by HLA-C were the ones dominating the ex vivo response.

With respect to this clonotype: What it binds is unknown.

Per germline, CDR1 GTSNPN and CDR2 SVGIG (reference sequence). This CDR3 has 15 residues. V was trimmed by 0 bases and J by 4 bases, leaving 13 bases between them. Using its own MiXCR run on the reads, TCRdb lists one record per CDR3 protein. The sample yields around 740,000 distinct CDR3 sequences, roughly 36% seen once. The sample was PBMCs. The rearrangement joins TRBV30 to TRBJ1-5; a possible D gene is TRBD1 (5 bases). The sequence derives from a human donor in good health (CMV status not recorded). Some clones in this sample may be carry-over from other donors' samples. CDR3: CAWSVRGSLNQPQHF. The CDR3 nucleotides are TGTGCCTGGAGTGTACGGGGCAGTCTAAATCAGCCCCAGCATTTT.